Reported below is one TCR beta chain. These data belong to a study of shared clonotypes between healthy human individuals. J was trimmed by 1 base and V by 11 bases; bases with no gene match: 18. This CDR3 comprises 17 residues. Germline CDR1 WNHNN, CDR2 SYGVQD (reference sequence). Repertoires were generated with immunoSEQ multiplex PCR, while TCRdb's copy carries only in-frame clones and drops some. In the table there are roughly 480,000 clones, around 80% of which are singletons. The clonotype originates from a woman aged 35 to 49 in good health. Some clones in this sample may be carry-over from other donors' samples. Sample: PBMCs. The chain carries TRBV10-1 and TRBJ2-3, with 7 bases fitting TRBD2. CDR3 DNA sequence: TGCGCCCGACCAAGGAGGGGCGGGAGTAAGGGCACAGATACGCAGTATTTT. Its translation: CARPRRGGSKGTDTQYF.